This T cell receptor (beta chain) was obtained from a study of tumour-infiltrating T cells in Burkitt lymphoma. In the study overall: Productive clonality predicted overall and progression-free survival.

The germline V gene encodes CDR1 KGHSH and CDR2 LQKENI. V was pared by 3 bases and J by 2 bases, with 12 bases between. This CDR3 is built from 15 residues. Method: immunoSEQ multiplex PCR; TCRdb's copy keeps in-frame clones and lacks some. The sample lists about 46,000 clones, around 29% occurring once. This TCR was recovered from a human donor with Burkitt lymphoma. Sequencing was done on a sample of tumor tissue. The chain is built from TRBV18 and TRBJ2-3; D uncertain. CDR3 residues: CASSPQWALTDTQYF. CDR3 nucleotide sequence: TGTGCCAGCTCACCCCAATGGGCGCTCACAGATACGCAGTATTTT.